This entry lists 10 T cell receptor beta chains sequenced from one sample in a study of shared clonotypes between healthy human individuals. Data came from immunoSEQ multiplex PCR; TCRdb stores just in-frame clones and leaves some out. The sample has a few million clones, under 95% seen once; the top ten hold around 0.38%. Sequencing was carried out using naive CD4+ T cells from PBMCs. As for subset: CD45RA+ positively selected. These receptor sequences come from a man aged 18 to 29 in good health. Some clones in this sample may be carry-over from other donors' samples.

CDR3 sequence reads: CASKGQGGQPQHF. In DNA form, the CDR3 reads TGTGCCAGCAAAGGACAGGGGGGACAGCCCCAGCATTTT. The chain couples TRBV2 to TRBJ1-5; 10 bases are a match to TRBD1. CDR3 length equals 13 residues. Germline CDR1 SNHLY, CDR2 FYNNEI. V shed 7 bases, J shed 7 bases, and the junction held 4 bases outside the gene matches.

The V gene is TRBV28, the J gene TRBJ2-5; 10 bases match TRBD1. The germline V gene has CDR1 MDHEN and CDR2 SYDVKM. V gave up 6 bases and J gave up 4 bases; unmatched junction bases: 8. This CDR3 has 15 amino acids. CDR3 coding DNA: TGTGCCAGCAGGGCTGCGGGACAGGGGTCAGAGACCCAGTACTTC. It translates to CASRAAGQGSETQYF.

This sequence joins TRBV18 and TRBJ1-4, with D perhaps TRBD1 (5 bases). CDR3 length: 15 amino acids. The ends were cut back, 6 bases at V and 4 bases at J, with 15 bases in the middle. Looked up from germline, CDR1 is KGHSH and CDR2 is LQKENI. CDR3 sequence (DNA): TGTGCCAGCTCTCCTAGGGGCAGCTATAATGAAAAACTGTTTTTT. Its translation: CASSPRGSYNEKLFF.

This chain joins TRBV19 and TRBJ1-2, with D tentatively TRBD1 (5 bases). Germline assignment: CDR1 LNHDA and CDR2 SQIVND (reference sequence). CDR3 length: 14 residues. V was pared by 7 bases and J by 1 base, with 13 bases between. CDR3 residues: CASTIGGYNYGYTF. CDR3 nucleotide sequence: TGTGCCAGTACCATCGGGGGATATAACTATGGCTACACCTTC.

This chain joins TRBV5-3 and TRBJ2-3; 7 nucleotides agree with TRBD1. TRBV5-3 is an open reading frame whose function is uncertain. The CDR3 contains 14 residues. The V segment lost 4 bases and the J segment 4 bases; nucleotides outside the gene matches: 6. The CDR3 DNA reads as TGTGCCAGAAGCACGACAGGGTGCGCAGATACGCAGTATTTT. Amino acid sequence: CARSTTGCADTQYF.

The chain links TRBV5-1 to TRBJ2-7; TRBD2 aligns across 7 bases. Germline V gene lookup returns CDR1 SGHRS and CDR2 YFSETQ. Trimming cost V 1 base and J 7 bases; bases outside gene matches: 11. This CDR3 contains 15 residues. The chain's CDR3 is CASSLTSAPGGEQYF. The CDR3 nucleotides read TGCGCCAGCAGCTTGACTAGCGCGCCTGGAGGGGAGCAGTACTTC.

The rearrangement links TRBV5-1 to TRBJ2-5; D is uncertain. The ends were cut back, 2 bases at V and 5 bases at J, with 13 bases in the middle. Per germline, CDR1 SGHRS and CDR2 YFSETQ. This CDR3 has 14 residues. The CDR3 nucleotides are TGCGCCAGCAGCTTAAACGGAGTAGGGGAGACCCAGTACTTC. Its translation is CASSLNGVGETQYF.

This chain connects TRBV29-1 to TRBJ1-4, with D unresolved. With 0 bases removed from V and 7 bases from J, the gap between germline ends came to 6 bases. This CDR3 is 12 amino acids long. Germline V gene lookup returns CDR1 SQVTM and CDR2 ANQGSEA. CDR3: CSVEESSEKLFF. The CDR3 DNA reads TGCAGCGTTGAAGAATCATCTGAAAAACTGTTTTTT.

The J gene is TRBJ2-6, the V gene TRBV28; no definite D call. This CDR3 spans 15 amino acids. From germline, CDR1 is MDHEN and CDR2 SYDVKM. The V end lost 6 bases, the J end lost 0 bases, and 9 bases lay between the germline ends. CDR3 in amino acids: CASSRRNSGANVLTF. The CDR3 DNA reads TGTGCCAGCAGCCGACGTAACTCTGGGGCCAACGTCCTGACTTTC.

This rearrangement joins TRBV19 to TRBJ2-1; maybe TRBD2 (6 bases). The CDR3 contains 14 residues. CDR1 is LNHDA, CDR2 SQIVND, per germline (reference sequence). Deletions cut 1 base from V and 9 bases from J, with 13 bases between. DNA for the CDR3: TGTGCCAGTAGTATAGTTCGGGGGAGGACTGAGCAGTTCTTC. Encoded protein: CASSIVRGRTEQFF.